The 25 T cell receptor beta chains below were found in one sample sequenced in a study of control samples from healthy donors and cancer patients. The table came from immunoSEQ multiplex PCR; TCRdb's copy has only in-frame clones and leaves some out. This table has approximately 81,000 clones, around 94% appearing once. Sample: blood. The receptors here all came from a woman younger than 35 in good health.

This chain uses TRBV6-2 or TRBV6-3 with TRBJ2-7, with D unclear. V lost 0 bases and J lost 2, with 8 bases in between. Germline lookup yields CDR1 MNHEY and CDR2 SVGEGT. The CDR3 is 14 amino acids. CDR3: CASSYSIPTYEQYF. CDR3 nucleotide sequence: TGTGCCAGCAGTTACTCGATCCCTACCTACGAGCAGTACTTC.

The J gene is TRBJ1-4, the V gene TRBV25-1; possible D gene TRBD1, 5 bases. CDR1 and CDR2 (germline): MGHDK, SYGVNS. Trimming took 8 bases from V and 10 from J, leaving 20 bases between them. The length of the CDR3 is 14 residues. For the CDR3, the DNA is TGTGCCAGCGGTCAGGGAGGCCCAGATGCAAAACTGTTTTTT. As protein: CASGQGGPDAKLFF.

V and J are TRBV4-1 and TRBJ2-4; TRBD1 or TRBD2 may be the D gene (6 bases each). V lost 3 bases to trimming and J lost 6 bases, with 15 bases between them. CDR3 length: 15 amino acids. In germline, CDR1 is MGHRA, CDR2 YSYEKL. CDR3 protein: CASSHPGTGANIQYF. Here the CDR3 DNA reads TGCGCCAGCAGCCATCCCGGGACGGGGGCAAACATTCAGTACTTC.

The chain joins TRBV4-1 to TRBJ1-2; D might be TRBD1 (5 bases). Between the trimmed V and J ends, which lost 1 base and 3 bases, there was a span of 12 bases. The germline V gene encodes CDR1 MGHRA and CDR2 YSYEKL. The CDR3 is 15 amino acids. CDR3 sequence reads: CASSQGLGVYYGYTF. The CDR3 DNA reads TGCGCCAGCAGCCAAGGCTTGGGGGTTTACTATGGCTACACCTTC.

The chain links TRBV7-9 to TRBJ1-2; no definite D call. Trimming shortened V by 1 base and J by 6 bases, and 9 bases separated the two germline ends. The CDR3 contains 13 residues. Germline-derived CDR1 and CDR2 are SEHNR and FQNEAQ (reference sequence). The CDR3: CASSLGLEDGYTF. Here the CDR3 DNA reads TGTGCCAGCAGCTTAGGGCTGGAGGATGGCTACACCTTC.

V gene TRBV6-1 combines with J gene TRBJ1-5, with TRBD1 as a possible D gene (5 bases). This CDR3 is built from 14 residues. V gave up 3 bases and J gave up 11 bases, with 17 bases separating them. Germline CDR1 MNHNS, CDR2 SASEGT. CDR3 protein: CASSDQGGVGTQHF. DNA for the CDR3: TGTGCCAGCAGTGATCAGGGAGGGGTAGGGACCCAGCATTTT.

The genes are TRBV28 and TRBJ1-2; D is possibly TRBD1 (5 bases). Per germline, CDR1 MDHEN and CDR2 SYDVKM. The CDR3 has 14 residues. Trimming left V 5 bases short and J 4 bases short, with 14 bases between. CDR3 protein: CASSPYRGGYGYTF. In nucleotides, the CDR3 is TGTGCCAGCAGTCCCTACCGCGGGGGCTATGGCTACACCTTC.

The V gene is TRBV5-8, the J gene TRBJ2-3; D is unresolved. V was shortened by 6 bases and J by 2 bases, with 19 bases between the two germline ends. The CDR3 spans 16 residues. Germline V gene lookup returns CDR1 SGHTS and CDR2 YDEGEE. The CDR3 loop reads CASTLSWDSTTDTQYF. Written as DNA, the CDR3 is TGTGCCAGCACCCTTTCGTGGGATTCCACCACAGATACGCAGTATTTT.

The V call is TRBV15, the J call TRBJ1-2; 7 nucleotides align to TRBD1. Unmatched junction bases numbered 3, after V lost 0 bases and J lost 8 bases. This CDR3 comprises 13 residues. The germline V gene encodes CDR1 LNHNV and CDR2 YYDKDF (reference sequence). CDR3: CATSRDPRGGYTF. The CDR3 nucleotides are TGTGCCACCAGCAGAGATCCCAGGGGGGGCTACACCTTC.

The chain is built from TRBV27 and TRBJ1-4; TRBD1 matches 8 bases. This CDR3 has 15 amino acids. The V segment lost 5 bases and the J segment 7 bases; nucleotides outside the gene matches: 9. Germline-derived CDR1 and CDR2 are MNHEY and SMNVEV (reference sequence). The CDR3: CASSHGQGMIEKLFF. CDR3 DNA: TGTGCCAGCAGTCACGGACAGGGAATGATTGAAAAACTGTTTTTT.

The rearrangement joins TRBV7-9 to TRBJ2-2; D is possibly TRBD1 (5 bases). Per the germline V gene, CDR1 is SEHNR and CDR2 is FQNEAQ (reference sequence). V lost 6 bases, J lost 4 bases, and 12 bases lay in between. The length of the CDR3 is 14 residues. CDR3 sequence: CASSQTGITGELFF. CDR3 in DNA: TGTGCCAGCAGTCAAACAGGAATCACCGGGGAGCTGTTTTTT.

The sample holds a few counts of this clone. This chain uses TRBV27 with TRBJ2-7; TRBD1 matches 8 bases. Per the germline V gene, CDR1 is MNHEY and CDR2 is SMNVEV (reference sequence). The CDR3 length is 15 residues. V dropped 6 bases and J dropped 3; count of bases not matched to a gene: 10. DNA for the CDR3: TGTGCCAGCAGGCGGGACAGGTTGGCGGTCTACGAGCAGTACTTC. It translates to CASRRDRLAVYEQYF.

The chain links TRBV11-2 to TRBJ2-5, with D possibly matching TRBD2 (5 bases). CDR1 SGHAT and CDR2 FQNNGV come from the germline V gene. V dropped 5 bases and J dropped 2 bases, with 9 bases sitting between them. CDR3 size: 13 residues. CDR3: CASSPGYQETQYF. In DNA, the CDR3 is TGTGCCAGCAGCCCGGGGTATCAAGAGACCCAGTACTTC.

The chain combines TRBV14 with TRBJ2-7; D not resolved. Between the trimmed V and J ends, which lost 2 bases and 6 bases, there was a span of 17 bases. Germline V gene data show CDR1 as SGHDN and CDR2 as FVKESK. CDR3 length equals 15 residues. The CDR3: CASSQHSVNPSEQYF. The CDR3 nucleotides are TGTGCCAGCAGCCAACATTCTGTAAACCCCAGCGAGCAGTACTTC.

This clone was seen a few times. V and J are TRBV27 and TRBJ1-6; D not resolved. This CDR3 is 13 amino acids long. With 6 bases removed from V and 7 bases from J, the gap between germline ends came to 10 bases. Germline V gives CDR1 MNHEY, CDR2 SMNVEV (reference sequence). CDR3 sequence: CASSPEYNSPLHF. CDR3 nucleotides: TGTGCCAGCAGCCCTGAGTACAATTCACCCCTCCACTTT.

This sequence joins TRBV28 and TRBJ2-7; D possibly matches TRBD1 or TRBD2 (5 bases each). Deletions cut 2 bases from V and 3 bases from J, with 11 bases between. Germline CDR1 and CDR2: MDHEN and SYDVKM. The CDR3 contains 14 residues. The CDR3 DNA is TGTGCCAGCAGTTTACAGGGACGTCTCTACGAGCAGTACTTC. Its translation is CASSLQGRLYEQYF.

This chain links TRBV19 with TRBJ1-1, with D tentatively TRBD1 (6 bases). This CDR3 comprises 13 residues. V was clipped by 3 bases and J by 7 bases, with 12 bases between them. Per the germline V gene, CDR1 is LNHDA and CDR2 is SQIVND (reference sequence). In DNA, the CDR3 is TGTGCCAGTAGTATCTCTGGCAGGGGTGAAGCTTTCTTT. Amino acids: CASSISGRGEAFF.

The chain has TRBV11-1 and TRBJ2-5, with D perhaps matching TRBD1 or TRBD2 (5 bases each). The V end was cut by 5 bases, the J end by 5 bases, with 15 bases between. The CDR3 contains 14 residues. From germline, CDR1 is SGHAT and CDR2 FQDESV (reference sequence). The CDR3 loop reads CASSQGRHEETQYF. DNA of the CDR3: TGTGCCAGCAGCCAGGGACGGCATGAGGAGACCCAGTACTTC.

CDR3 nucleotides: TGTGCCAGCAGCCAATACGACTTAAATGAGCAGTTCTTC. Its translation: CASSQYDLNEQFF. The V gene is TRBV4-2, the J gene TRBJ2-1; no clear D gene. This CDR3 region has 13 residues. Trimming stripped 2 bases from V and 7 bases from J, with 9 bases between. Germline CDR1 reads LGHNA; CDR2 reads YNFKEQ.

The V gene is TRBV7-9, the J gene TRBJ2-4, with 11 bases aligning to TRBD1. Germline CDR1 reads SEHNR; CDR2 reads FQNEAQ (reference sequence). The CDR3 runs to 18 residues. Trimming removed 5 bases from V and 0 bases from J; junction bases left unmatched: 9. The CDR3 nucleotides are TGTGCCAGCAGCCTTGGGACAGGGGGTTCCTTAGCCAAAAACATTCAGTACTTC. It encodes CASSLGTGGSLAKNIQYF.

A single count supports this clone. The V gene is TRBV5-1, the J gene TRBJ2-2; 7 nucleotides match TRBD2. Germline values: CDR1 SGHRS, CDR2 YFSETQ. Trimming at V came to 7 bases and at J to 2 bases, leaving 5 bases not matched to a gene. This CDR3 spans 14 amino acids. CDR3 bases: TGCGCCAGCCTCGGGGGGACCAACACCGGGGAGCTGTTTTTT. Amino acid sequence: CASLGGTNTGELFF.

This CDR3 is CASSLDRNPTEAFF. In DNA form, the CDR3 reads TGTGCCAGCAGCTTGGACCGGAACCCCACTGAAGCTTTCTTT. The chain uses TRBV5-4 and TRBJ1-1; D remains ambiguous. The germline gives CDR1 SGHNT, CDR2 YYREEE (reference sequence). CDR3 length equals 14 residues. Trimming pared 0 bases from V and 4 bases from J, leaving 10 bases between.

The rearrangement uses TRBV3-1 (or the pseudogene TRBV3-2) and TRBJ1-6; tentative D call: TRBD1 (5 bases). The CDR3 loop spans 16 amino acids. Germline CDR1 reads LGHDT; CDR2 reads YNNKEL (reference sequence). V lost 0 bases, J lost 9 bases, and 15 bases lay in between. In nucleotides, the CDR3 is TGTGCCAGCAGCCAAGACTCCAGGGCCTTGGGTTCACCCCTCCACTTT. Translation: CASSQDSRALGSPLHF.

The chain has TRBV24-1 and TRBJ2-2; a weak D match, TRBD1 (6 bases). Looked up from germline, CDR1 is KGHDR and CDR2 is SFDVKD. This CDR3 spans 14 amino acids. Trimming left V 4 bases short and J 7 bases short, with 12 bases between. This CDR3 is CATSDTGQGGELFF. Here the CDR3 DNA reads TGTGCCACCAGTGACACAGGGCAGGGCGGGGAGCTGTTTTTT.

This chain joins TRBV27 and TRBJ2-2, with 7 bases matching TRBD2. The V gene's germline CDR1 is MNHEY and CDR2 SMNVEV (reference sequence). With V trimmed by 5 bases and J by 4 bases, 7 bases remained unmatched. The CDR3 totals 15 residues. The CDR3 DNA follows: TGTGCCAGCAGTACCACCAGGGAGGGCACCGGGGAGCTGTTTTTT. Translating gives CASSTTREGTGELFF.